Each of the 26 T cell receptor beta chains below was sequenced from the same sample in a study of CD8+CD57+ T cells in acquired aplastic anemia. Genomic DNA templated the TCR beta VDJ and CDR3 profiling. TCRdb processed the reads anew with MiXCR; each CDR3 protein has one entry. The sample consists of around 250,000 distinct CDR3 sequences, roughly 50% of them appearing once. The sample comprised sorted CD4+, CD8+, or CD8+CD57+ T cells (not recorded which) from PBMCs. These receptors were obtained from a human donor with severe aplastic anemia or a healthy control (not recorded which).

The chain joins TRBV10-2 to TRBJ2-7; D unclear. Germline-derived CDR1 and CDR2 are WSHSY and SAAADI. CDR3 size: 14 residues. V was pared by 7 bases and J by 0 bases, with 13 bases between. CDR3 coding DNA: TGCGCCAGCACACAATCCCGGATCTCCTACGAGCAGTACTTC. As protein: CASTQSRISYEQYF.

The chain carries TRBV5-4 and TRBJ1-2; 12 bases agree with TRBD1. There are 14 residues in the CDR3. Trimming at V came to 4 bases and at J to 6 bases, leaving 4 bases not matched to a gene. CDR1 and CDR2 from the germline V gene are SGHNT and YYREEE (reference sequence). CDR3 sequence: CASSPGQGAHGYTF. CDR3 in DNA: TGTGCCAGCAGCCCGGGACAGGGGGCGCATGGCTACACCTTC.

CDR3 in amino acids: CASSELGVRSYEQYF. DNA of the CDR3: TGTGCCAGCAGTGAATTGGGGGTGAGGTCCTACGAGCAGTACTTC. The genes are TRBV6-5 and TRBJ2-7, with D tentatively TRBD1 or TRBD2 (5 bases each). CDR3 length: 15 residues. Trimming left V 5 bases short and J 1 base short, with 15 bases between. The germline gives CDR1 MNHEY, CDR2 SVGAGI.

The rearrangement joins TRBV15 to TRBJ2-5; TRBD2 aligns across 9 bases. The CDR3 length is 15 residues. Germline values: CDR1 LNHNV, CDR2 YYDKDF (reference sequence). V was clipped by 3 bases and J by 4 bases; unmatched bases: 6. The CDR3 DNA reads as TGTGCCACCAGCAGGGGCGGGGGGGAAGGAGAGACCCAGTACTTC. This sequence encodes CATSRGGGEGETQYF.

The chain uses TRBV2 and TRBJ1-2; D remains ambiguous. CDR1 and CDR2 from the germline V gene are SNHLY and FYNNEI. The CDR3 extends over 13 amino acids. With 4 bases removed from V and 2 bases from J, the gap between germline ends came to 8 bases. The CDR3 loop is CASSGRPNYGYTF. The CDR3 bases are TGTGCCAGCAGTGGACGCCCGAACTATGGCTACACCTTC.

This clonotype was observed at least ten times. V is TRBV10-3 and J is TRBJ2-2, with D possibly TRBD2 on 6 matching bases. Trimming took 6 bases from V and 4 from J, leaving 18 bases between them. Germline CDR1 is ENHRY and CDR2 is SYGVKD. The CDR3 loop spans 16 amino acids. The CDR3 DNA follows: TGTGCCATCAGGGGGGATGGAGGGGTTGGCACCGGGGAGCTGTTTTTT. It is translated as CAIRGDGGVGTGELFF.

This clonotype was detected ten times or more. This chain connects TRBV19 to TRBJ1-6, with no clear D. Germline V CDR1 and CDR2: LNHDA, SQIVND (reference sequence). The CDR3 totals 13 residues. V lost 11 bases, J lost 5 bases, and 13 bases lay in between. In DNA, the CDR3 is TGTGCCGCGTCGACCTTAGATAATTCACCCCTCCACTTT. It encodes CAASTLDNSPLHF.

The chain uses TRBV20-1 and TRBJ1-1; D possibly corresponds to TRBD1 (6 bases). The germline V and J ends were trimmed by 6 bases and 1 base, with 6 bases remaining between them. From germline, CDR1 is DFQATT and CDR2 SNEGSKA (reference sequence). This CDR3 has 11 residues. CDR3 bases: TGCAGTGCGGGGGCGAACACTGAAGCTTTCTTT. This gives the protein CSAGANTEAFF.

V usage is TRBV2 and J usage is TRBJ2-7; D perhaps matches TRBD2 (6 bases). Trimming took off 2 bases at V and 0 bases at J, with 14 bases between the two ends. This CDR3 has 16 residues. Germline CDR1 is SNHLY and CDR2 is FYNNEI. CDR3 coding DNA: TGTGCCAGCAGTGAACTCTCCGGGACTTTCTCCTACGAGCAGTACTTC. Protein: CASSELSGTFSYEQYF.

The rearrangement uses TRBV5-1 and TRBJ2-1; 7 bases are shared with TRBD2. V was clipped by 3 bases and J by 6 bases; unmatched bases: 3. CDR1 SGHRS and CDR2 YFSETQ come from the germline V gene. CDR3 size: 13 residues. For the CDR3, the DNA is TGCGCCAGCAGCTCCTGGACTAGCAATGAGCAGTTCTTC. As protein: CASSSWTSNEQFF. The full variable domain, rest sourced from reference TRBV5-1 and TRBJ2-1, is KAGVTQTPRYLIKTRGQQVTLSCSPISGHRSVSWYQQTPGQGLQFLFEYFSETQRNKGNFPGRFSGRQFSNSRSEMNVSTLELGDSALYLCASSSWTSNEQFFGPGTRLTVL.

V usage is TRBV5-5 and J usage is TRBJ2-3; 9 positions agree with TRBD2. This CDR3 region has 13 residues. J gave up 11 bases and V 8 bases, and 12 bases lay outside the gene matches. CDR1 SGHKS and CDR2 YYEKEE come from the germline V gene (reference sequence). In DNA form, the CDR3 reads TGTGCCAGTGCGGGGGGGGATGGAAATGAGCAGTATTTT. Amino acid sequence: CASAGGDGNEQYF.

This clonotype was seen many times. The gene calls are TRBV18 and TRBJ1-5; the D is unclear. Germline CDR1 is KGHSH and CDR2 is LQKENI. The CDR3 totals 14 residues. V was clipped by 2 bases and J by 2 bases, with 7 bases between them. CDR3 nucleotides: TGTGCCAGCTCACCAAGCGGTGGCAATCAGCCCCAGCATTTT. This translates into CASSPSGGNQPQHF.

The sample holds a few counts of this clonotype. The rearrangement uses TRBV20-1 and TRBJ2-7; possible D gene TRBD2, 5 bases. The ends were cut back, 5 bases at V and 6 bases at J, with 17 bases in the middle. This CDR3 has 13 amino acids. The V gene's germline CDR1 is DFQATT and CDR2 SNEGSKA (reference sequence). CDR3 in DNA: TGCAGTGCTTCTCCTAGCAGTATCGGCGAGCAGTACTTC. Encoded protein: CSASPSSIGEQYF.

V is TRBV19 and J is TRBJ1-1; D gene ambiguous. V dropped 10 bases and J dropped 3 bases, with 21 bases sitting between them. The CDR3 is 15 residues long. Looked up from germline, CDR1 is LNHDA and CDR2 is SQIVND (reference sequence). CDR3 in DNA: TGTGCCACCAGAGTCCTTAGCACTGGGTACACTGAAGCTTTCTTT. It yields the protein CATRVLSTGYTEAFF.

The sample holds many counts of this clonotype. The V and J genes are TRBV6-1 and TRBJ2-7; D is unresolved. This CDR3 spans 13 amino acids. V was clipped by 4 bases and J by 3 bases, with 10 bases between them. Germline loops: CDR1 MNHNS, CDR2 SASEGT. The DNA of the CDR3 is TGTGCCAGCAGTGCCCGCTTTTTCTACGAGCAGTACTTC. Translation gives CASSARFFYEQYF.

This clonotype was seen repeatedly, ten times or more. The chain is built from TRBV7-8 and TRBJ2-3; possible D gene TRBD1, 6 bases. V was cut by 5 bases and J by 2 bases, with 20 bases left in between. The germline gives CDR1 SGHVS, CDR2 FQNEAQ. The CDR3 runs to 17 residues. The CDR3 reads CASSPLGAARPTDTQYF. CDR3 nucleotides: TGTGCCAGCAGCCCGTTGGGGGCAGCGCGGCCCACAGATACGCAGTATTTT.

In the case of this clonotype: This CDR3 is missing its conserved last phenylalanine or tryptophan, likely due to a read error. The DNA is omitted, as the CDR3 cannot be located on it reliably, and the CDR3 follows TCRdb's listing. This chain joins TRBV7-9 and TRBJ1-6; TRBD1 is the table's D call, not checked against the DNA. The CDR3 has 9 amino acids, counting both end residues. CDR1 and CDR2 from the germline V gene are SEHNR and FQNEAQ (reference sequence). The chain's CDR3 is CASSFDRGR.

This clonotype was recorded at least ten times. CDR3 loop: CASSQQLNTGELFF. The CDR3 region has the DNA TGTGCCAGCTCACAACAGTTAAACACCGGGGAGCTGTTTTTT. The chain combines TRBV18 with TRBJ2-2; unclear D gene. Per germline, CDR1 KGHSH and CDR2 LQKENI. The germline V and J ends were trimmed by 4 bases and 2 bases, with 8 bases remaining between them. The CDR3 runs 14 residues.

The rearrangement links TRBV7-2 to TRBJ1-2; D is uncertain. The CDR3 length is 15 residues. Trimming cost V 0 bases and J 8 bases, with 16 bases left between them. Germline V lookup: CDR1 SGHTA, CDR2 FQGNSA. The CDR3 loop is CASSLASGLRMGYTF. The CDR3 DNA reads TGTGCCAGCAGCTTAGCGAGCGGTCTAAGGATGGGCTACACCTTC.

This sequence joins TRBV5-1 and TRBJ2-3; TRBD2 matches 10 bases. With 4 bases clipped from V and 6 bases from J, the junction kept 2 bases outside the gene matches. Germline V CDR1 and CDR2: SGHRS, YFSETQ. The CDR3 is 13 amino acids. For the CDR3, the DNA is TGCGCCAGCAGCGTACTAGCGGGGGATACGCAGTATTTT. Translation: CASSVLAGDTQYF.

V and J are TRBV9 and TRBJ2-2; tentatively, D is TRBD2 (6 bases). In germline, CDR1 is SGDLS, CDR2 YYNGEE. The CDR3 length is 14 residues. The ends were cut back, 0 bases at V and 6 bases at J, with 9 bases in the middle. CDR3 sequence (DNA): TGTGCCAGCAGCGTAGGTCTAGCGCCCGGGGAGCTGTTTTTT. Protein: CASSVGLAPGELFF.

This clonotype was seen a handful of times. The chain employs TRBV7-3 and TRBJ1-1; no definite D call. Germline CDR1 and CDR2: SGHTA and FQGTGA. The V and J ends lost 5 bases and 3 bases respectively, with 10 bases between them. CDR3 length: 13 residues. The CDR3 protein is CASSDQMYTEAFF. The CDR3 DNA follows: TGTGCCAGCAGCGACCAGATGTACACTGAAGCTTTCTTT.

The V gene is TRBV7-2, the J gene TRBJ2-3; unclear D gene. V lost 5 bases and J lost 3, with 12 bases in between. Germline loops: CDR1 SGHTA, CDR2 FQGNSA. The CDR3 runs 14 residues. Written as DNA, the CDR3 is TGTGCCAGCAGCCAGGAGAGGTGGACAGATACGCAGTATTTT. Translated, it gives CASSQERWTDTQYF. The complete variable domain, with remaining parts taken from reference TRBV7-2 and TRBJ2-3, reads GAGVSQSPSNKVTEKGKDVELRCDPISGHTALYWYRQSLGQGLEFLIYFQGNSAPDKSGLPSDRFSAERTGGSVSTLTIQRTQQEDSAVYLCASSQERWTDTQYFGPGTRLTVL.

This chain links TRBV20-1 with TRBJ1-1, with D perhaps TRBD1 (6 bases). The V end lost 3 bases, the J end lost 5 bases, and 10 bases lay between the germline ends. From germline, CDR1 is DFQATT and CDR2 SNEGSKA (reference sequence). The CDR3 sequence is 12 residues long. The CDR3 loop is CSASRTVTEAFF. CDR3 DNA sequence: TGCAGTGCTAGCCGGACAGTAACTGAAGCTTTCTTT.

V gene TRBV10-2 combines with J gene TRBJ2-2, with 7 bases aligning to TRBD2. CDR3 length equals 15 residues. Germline lookup yields CDR1 WSHSY and CDR2 SAAADI. Trimming at V came to 3 bases and at J to 6 bases, leaving 7 bases not matched to a gene. The CDR3, as DNA: TGCGCCAGCAGTGAACAGCGGGGATTGCCCGGGGAGCTGTTTTTT. It encodes CASSEQRGLPGELFF.

This chain connects TRBV20-1 to TRBJ2-5; 9 bases are shared with TRBD1. The CDR3 has 14 amino acids. CDR1 DFQATT and CDR2 SNEGSKA come from the germline V gene (reference sequence). J gave up 3 bases and V 4 bases, and 6 bases lay outside the gene matches. This CDR3 is CSATTGQGKETQYF. The DNA for the CDR3 is TGCAGTGCTACGACGGGACAGGGAAAAGAGACCCAGTACTTC.